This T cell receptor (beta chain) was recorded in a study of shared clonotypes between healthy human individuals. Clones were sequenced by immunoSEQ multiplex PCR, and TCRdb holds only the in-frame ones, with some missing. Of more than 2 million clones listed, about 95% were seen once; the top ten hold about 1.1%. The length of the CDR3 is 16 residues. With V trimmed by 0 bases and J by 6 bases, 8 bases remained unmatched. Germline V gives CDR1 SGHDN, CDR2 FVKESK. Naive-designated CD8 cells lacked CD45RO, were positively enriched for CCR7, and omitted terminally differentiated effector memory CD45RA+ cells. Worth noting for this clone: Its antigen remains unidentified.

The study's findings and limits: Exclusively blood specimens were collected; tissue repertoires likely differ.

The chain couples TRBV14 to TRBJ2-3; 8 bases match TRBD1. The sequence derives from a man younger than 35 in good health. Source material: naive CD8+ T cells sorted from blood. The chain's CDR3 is CASSQETDRALDTQYF. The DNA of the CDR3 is TGTGCCAGCAGCCAAGAAACGGACAGGGCACTTGATACGCAGTATTTT. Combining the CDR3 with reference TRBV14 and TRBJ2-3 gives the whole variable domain EAGVTQFPSHSVIEKGQTVTLRCDPISGHDNLYWYRRVMGKEIKFLLHFVKESKQDESGMPNNRFLAERTGGTYSTLKVQPAELEDSGVYFCASSQETDRALDTQYFGPGTRLTVL.